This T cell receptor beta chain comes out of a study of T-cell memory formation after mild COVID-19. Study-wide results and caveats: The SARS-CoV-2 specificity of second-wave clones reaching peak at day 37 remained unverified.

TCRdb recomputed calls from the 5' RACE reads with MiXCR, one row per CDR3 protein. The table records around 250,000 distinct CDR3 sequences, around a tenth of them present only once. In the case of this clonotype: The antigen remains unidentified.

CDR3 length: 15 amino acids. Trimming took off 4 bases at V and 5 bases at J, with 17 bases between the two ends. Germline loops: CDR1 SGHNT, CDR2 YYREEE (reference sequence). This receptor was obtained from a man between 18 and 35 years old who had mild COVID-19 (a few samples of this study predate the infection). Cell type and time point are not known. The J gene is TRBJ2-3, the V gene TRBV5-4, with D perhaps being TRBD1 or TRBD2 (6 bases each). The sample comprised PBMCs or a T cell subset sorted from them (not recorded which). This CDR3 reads CASSPRWGARDTQYF. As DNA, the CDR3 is TGTGCCAGCAGCCCCCGGTGGGGGGCTAGAGATACGCAGTATTTT.